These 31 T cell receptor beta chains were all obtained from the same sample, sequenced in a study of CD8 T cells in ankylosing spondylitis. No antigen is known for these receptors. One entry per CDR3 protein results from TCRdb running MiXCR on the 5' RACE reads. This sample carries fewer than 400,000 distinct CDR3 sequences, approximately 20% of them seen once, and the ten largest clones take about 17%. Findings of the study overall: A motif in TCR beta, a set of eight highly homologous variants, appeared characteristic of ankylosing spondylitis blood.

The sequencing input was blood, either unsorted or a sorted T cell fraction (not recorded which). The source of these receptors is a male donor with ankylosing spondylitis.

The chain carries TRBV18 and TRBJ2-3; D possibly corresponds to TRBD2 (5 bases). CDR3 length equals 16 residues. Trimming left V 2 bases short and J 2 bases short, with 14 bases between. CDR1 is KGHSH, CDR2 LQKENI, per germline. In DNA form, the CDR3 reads TGTGCCAGCTCACCATCTCCGGGATCGCTCACAGATACGCAGTATTTT. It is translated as CASSPSPGSLTDTQYF.

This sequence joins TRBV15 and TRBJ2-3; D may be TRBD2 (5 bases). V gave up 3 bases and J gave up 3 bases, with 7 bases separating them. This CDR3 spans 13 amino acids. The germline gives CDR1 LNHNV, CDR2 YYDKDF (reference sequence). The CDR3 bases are TGTGCCACCAGCAGGGACTTTACAGATACGCAGTATTTT. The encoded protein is CATSRDFTDTQYF. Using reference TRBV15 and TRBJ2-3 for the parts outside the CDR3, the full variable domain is DAMVIQNPRYQVTQFGKPVTLSCSQTLNHNVMYWYQQKSSQAPKLLFHYYDKDFNNEADTPDNFQSRRPNTSFCFLDIRSPGLGDTAMYLCATSRDFTDTQYFGPGTRLTVL.

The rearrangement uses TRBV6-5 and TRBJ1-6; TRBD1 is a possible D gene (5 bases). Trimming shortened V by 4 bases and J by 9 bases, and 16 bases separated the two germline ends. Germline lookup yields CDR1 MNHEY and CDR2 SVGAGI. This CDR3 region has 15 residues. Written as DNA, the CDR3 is TGTGCCAGCAGTTTTTACAGGTTTCCCGCTTCACCCCTCCACTTT. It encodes CASSFYRFPASPLHF.

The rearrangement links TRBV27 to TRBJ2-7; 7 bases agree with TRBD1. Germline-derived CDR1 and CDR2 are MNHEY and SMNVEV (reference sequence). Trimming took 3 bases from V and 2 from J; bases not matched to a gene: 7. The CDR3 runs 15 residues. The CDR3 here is CASSLRTGRAYEQYF. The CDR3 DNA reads TGTGCCAGCAGTTTGAGGACAGGCCGCGCCTACGAGCAGTACTTC.

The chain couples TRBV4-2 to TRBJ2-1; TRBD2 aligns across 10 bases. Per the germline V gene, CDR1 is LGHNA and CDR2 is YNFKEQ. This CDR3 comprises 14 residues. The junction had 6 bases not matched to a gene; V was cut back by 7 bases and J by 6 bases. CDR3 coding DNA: TGTGCCAGCACCAGGACTAGCGGCACCAATGAGCAGTTCTTC. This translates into CASTRTSGTNEQFF.

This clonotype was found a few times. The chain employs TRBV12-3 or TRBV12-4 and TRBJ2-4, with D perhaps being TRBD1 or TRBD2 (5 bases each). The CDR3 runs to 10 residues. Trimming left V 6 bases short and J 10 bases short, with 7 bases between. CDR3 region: CASRGRIQYF. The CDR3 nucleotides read TGTGCCAGCAGGGGACGGATTCAGTACTTC.

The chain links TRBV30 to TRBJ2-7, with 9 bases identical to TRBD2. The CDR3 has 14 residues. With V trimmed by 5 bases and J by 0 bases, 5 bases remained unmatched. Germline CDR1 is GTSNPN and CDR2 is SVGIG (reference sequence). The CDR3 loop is CAWALTSGSYEQYF. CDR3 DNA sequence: TGTGCCTGGGCTCTGACTAGCGGCTCCTACGAGCAGTACTTC.

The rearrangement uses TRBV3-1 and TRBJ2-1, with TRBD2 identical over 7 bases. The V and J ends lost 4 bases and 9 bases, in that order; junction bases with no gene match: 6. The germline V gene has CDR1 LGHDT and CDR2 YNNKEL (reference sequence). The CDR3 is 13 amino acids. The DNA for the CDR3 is TGTGCCAGCAGCCCAGGACTAGAGGGTGAGCAGTTCTTC. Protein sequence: CASSPGLEGEQFF.

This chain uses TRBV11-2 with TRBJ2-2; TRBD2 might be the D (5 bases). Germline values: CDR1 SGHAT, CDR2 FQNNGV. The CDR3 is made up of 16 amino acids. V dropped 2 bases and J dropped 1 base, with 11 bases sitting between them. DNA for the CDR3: TGTGCCAGCAGCTTATTGCCCGGGGTGAACACCGGGGAGCTGTTTTTT. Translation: CASSLLPGVNTGELFF.

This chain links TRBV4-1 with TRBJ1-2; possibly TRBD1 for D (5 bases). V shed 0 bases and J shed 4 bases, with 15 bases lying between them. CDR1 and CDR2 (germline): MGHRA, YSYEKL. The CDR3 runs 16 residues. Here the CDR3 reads CASSQDPRETVYGYTF. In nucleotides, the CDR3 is TGCGCCAGCAGCCAAGACCCCAGGGAAACTGTCTATGGCTACACCTTC.

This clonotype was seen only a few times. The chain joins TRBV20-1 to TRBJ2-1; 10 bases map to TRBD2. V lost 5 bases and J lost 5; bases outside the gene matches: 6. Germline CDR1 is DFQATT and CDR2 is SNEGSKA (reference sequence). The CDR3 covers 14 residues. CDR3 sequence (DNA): TGCAGTGCTGTTCGGACTAGCGGAGACAATGAGCAGTTCTTC. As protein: CSAVRTSGDNEQFF.

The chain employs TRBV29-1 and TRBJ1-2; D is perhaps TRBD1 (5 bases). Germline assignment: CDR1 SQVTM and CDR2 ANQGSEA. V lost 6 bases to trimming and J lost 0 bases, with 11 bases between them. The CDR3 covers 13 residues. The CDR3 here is CSVGHQANYGYTF. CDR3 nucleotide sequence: TGCAGCGTCGGACACCAAGCTAACTATGGCTACACCTTC.

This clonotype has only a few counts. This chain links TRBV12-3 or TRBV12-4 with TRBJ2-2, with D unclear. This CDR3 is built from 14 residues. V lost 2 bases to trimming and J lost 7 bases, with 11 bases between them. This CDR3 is CASSLPGWVGELFF. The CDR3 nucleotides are TGTGCCAGCAGTTTACCAGGTTGGGTCGGGGAGCTGTTTTTT.

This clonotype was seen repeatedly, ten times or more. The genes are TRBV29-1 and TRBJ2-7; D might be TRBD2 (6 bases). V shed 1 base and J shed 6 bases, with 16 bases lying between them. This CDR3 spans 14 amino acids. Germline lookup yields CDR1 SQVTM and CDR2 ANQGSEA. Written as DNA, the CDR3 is TGCAGCGTTGAAGTTTTGGCGGGGCACCGCGAGCAGTACTTC. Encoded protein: CSVEVLAGHREQYF.

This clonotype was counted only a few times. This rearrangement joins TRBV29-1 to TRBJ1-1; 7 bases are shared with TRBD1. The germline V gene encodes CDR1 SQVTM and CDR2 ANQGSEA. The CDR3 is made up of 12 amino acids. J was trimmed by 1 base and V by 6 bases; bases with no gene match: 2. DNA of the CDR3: TGCAGCGTGGGACAGAGGAACACTGAAGCTTTCTTT. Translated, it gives CSVGQRNTEAFF.

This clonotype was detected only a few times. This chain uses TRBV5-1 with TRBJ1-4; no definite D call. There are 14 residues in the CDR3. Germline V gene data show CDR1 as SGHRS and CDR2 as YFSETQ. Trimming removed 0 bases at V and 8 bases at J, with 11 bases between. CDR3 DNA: TGCGCCAGCAGCTTGGACAGCTCCGGGGAAAAACTGTTTTTT. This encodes CASSLDSSGEKLFF. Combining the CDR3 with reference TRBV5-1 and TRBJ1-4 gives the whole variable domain KAGVTQTPRYLIKTRGQQVTLSCSPISGHRSVSWYQQTPGQGLQFLFEYFSETQRNKGNFPGRFSGRQFSNSRSEMNVSTLELGDSALYLCASSLDSSGEKLFFGSGTQLSVL.

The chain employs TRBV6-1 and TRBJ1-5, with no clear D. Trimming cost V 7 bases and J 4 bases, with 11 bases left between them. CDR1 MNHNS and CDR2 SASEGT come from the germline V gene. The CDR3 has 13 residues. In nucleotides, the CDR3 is TGTGCCAGCATATCTTCGGGTAATCAGCCCCAGCATTTT. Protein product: CASISSGNQPQHF.

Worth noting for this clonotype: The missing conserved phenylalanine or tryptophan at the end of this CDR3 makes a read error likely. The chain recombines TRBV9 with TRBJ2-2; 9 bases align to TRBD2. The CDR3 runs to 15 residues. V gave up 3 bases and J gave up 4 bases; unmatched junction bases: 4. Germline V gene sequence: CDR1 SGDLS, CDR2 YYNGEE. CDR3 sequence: CASSASGTITGELFI. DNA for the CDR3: TGTGCCAGCAGCGCTAGCGGGACTATCACCGGGGAGCTGTTTATT.

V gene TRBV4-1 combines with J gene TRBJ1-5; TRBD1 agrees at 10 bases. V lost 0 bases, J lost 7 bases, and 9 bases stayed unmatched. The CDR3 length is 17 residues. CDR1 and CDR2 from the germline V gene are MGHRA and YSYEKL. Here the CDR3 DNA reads TGCGCCAGCAGCCAAGACACCGGGACAGGGGAATTCCAGCCCCAGCATTTT. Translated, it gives CASSQDTGTGEFQPQHF.

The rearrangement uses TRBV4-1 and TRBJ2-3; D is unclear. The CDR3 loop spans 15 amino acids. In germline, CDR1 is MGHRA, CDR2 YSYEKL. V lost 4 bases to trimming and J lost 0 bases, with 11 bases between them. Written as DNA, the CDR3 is TGCGCCAGCAGCCCATGGAGTGGGAGCACAGATACGCAGTATTTT. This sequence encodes CASSPWSGSTDTQYF.

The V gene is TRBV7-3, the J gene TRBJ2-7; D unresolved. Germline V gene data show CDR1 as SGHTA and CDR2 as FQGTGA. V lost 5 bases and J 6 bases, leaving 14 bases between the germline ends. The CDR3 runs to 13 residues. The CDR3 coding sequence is TGTGCCAGCAGCCCACGGTCAACGGGCGAGCAGTACTTC. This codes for CASSPRSTGEQYF.

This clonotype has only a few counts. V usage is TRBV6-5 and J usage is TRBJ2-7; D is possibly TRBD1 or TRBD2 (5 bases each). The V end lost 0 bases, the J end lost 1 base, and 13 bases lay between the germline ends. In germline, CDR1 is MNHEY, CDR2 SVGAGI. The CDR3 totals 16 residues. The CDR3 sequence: CASSYSTRDASYEQYF. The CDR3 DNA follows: TGTGCCAGCAGTTACTCTACCCGGGACGCTTCCTACGAGCAGTACTTC.

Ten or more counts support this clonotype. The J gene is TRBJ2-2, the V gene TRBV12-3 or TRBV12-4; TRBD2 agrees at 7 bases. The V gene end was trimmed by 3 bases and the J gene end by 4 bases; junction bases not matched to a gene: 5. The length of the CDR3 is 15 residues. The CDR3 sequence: CASSFGAGVTGELFF. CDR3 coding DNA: TGTGCCAGCAGTTTTGGGGCGGGAGTCACCGGGGAGCTGTTTTTT.

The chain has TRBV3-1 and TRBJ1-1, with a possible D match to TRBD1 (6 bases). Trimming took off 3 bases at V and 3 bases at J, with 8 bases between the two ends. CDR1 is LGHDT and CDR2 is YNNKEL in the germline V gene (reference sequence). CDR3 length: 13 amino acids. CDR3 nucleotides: TGTGCCAGCAGCCAGTGGGGGCACACTGAAGCTTTCTTT. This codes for CASSQWGHTEAFF.

CDR3 DNA sequence: TGCGCCAGCACGCCGGGGAGCTCCTACAATGAGCAGTTCTTC. Encoded protein: CASTPGSSYNEQFF. V is TRBV4-1 and J is TRBJ2-1, with D perhaps matching TRBD2 (5 bases). The CDR3 length is 14 residues. V was shortened by 7 bases and J by 0 bases, with 10 bases between the two germline ends. The germline CDR1 and CDR2 sequences are MGHRA and YSYEKL.

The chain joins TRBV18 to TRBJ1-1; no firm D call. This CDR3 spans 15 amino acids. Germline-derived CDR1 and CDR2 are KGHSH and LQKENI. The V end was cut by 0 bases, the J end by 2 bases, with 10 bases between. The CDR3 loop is CASSPPVEVNTEAFF. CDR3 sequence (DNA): TGTGCCAGCTCACCACCTGTGGAGGTCAACACTGAAGCTTTCTTT.

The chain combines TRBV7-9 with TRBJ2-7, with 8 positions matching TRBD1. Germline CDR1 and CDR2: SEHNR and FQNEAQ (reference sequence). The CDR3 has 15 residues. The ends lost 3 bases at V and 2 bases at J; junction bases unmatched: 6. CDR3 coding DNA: TGTGCCAGCAGCTTGGAGACAGGGGCCACCTACGAGCAGTACTTC. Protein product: CASSLETGATYEQYF.

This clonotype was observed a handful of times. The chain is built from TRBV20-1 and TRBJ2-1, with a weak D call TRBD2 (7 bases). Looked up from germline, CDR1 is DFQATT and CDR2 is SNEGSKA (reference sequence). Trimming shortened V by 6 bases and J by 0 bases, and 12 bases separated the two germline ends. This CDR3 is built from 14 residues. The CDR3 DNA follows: TGCAGTGCCCTGGCGGGGGCCTCCTACAATGAGCAGTTCTTC. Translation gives CSALAGASYNEQFF.

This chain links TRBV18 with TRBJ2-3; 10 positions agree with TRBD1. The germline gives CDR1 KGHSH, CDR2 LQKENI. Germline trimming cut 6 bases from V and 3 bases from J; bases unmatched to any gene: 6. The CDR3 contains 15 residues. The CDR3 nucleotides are TGTGCCAGCTCCCGTGGACAGGGGGTGACAGATACGCAGTATTTT. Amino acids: CASSRGQGVTDTQYF.

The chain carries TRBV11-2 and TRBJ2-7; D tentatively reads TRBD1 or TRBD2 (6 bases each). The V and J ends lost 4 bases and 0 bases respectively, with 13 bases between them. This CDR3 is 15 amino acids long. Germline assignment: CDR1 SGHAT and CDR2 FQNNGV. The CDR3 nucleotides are TGTGCCAGCAGCTGGGTAGGGGGGAGCTCCTACGAGCAGTACTTC. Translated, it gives CASSWVGGSSYEQYF.

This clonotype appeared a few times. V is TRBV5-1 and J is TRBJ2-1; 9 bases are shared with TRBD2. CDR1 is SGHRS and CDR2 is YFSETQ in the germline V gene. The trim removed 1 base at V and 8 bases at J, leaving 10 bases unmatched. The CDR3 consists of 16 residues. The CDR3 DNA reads TGCGCCAGCAGCTTGTGGTCGTTAGCGGGGGAGGATGAGCAGTTCTTC. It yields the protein CASSLWSLAGEDEQFF. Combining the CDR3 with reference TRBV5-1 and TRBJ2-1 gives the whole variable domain KAGVTQTPRYLIKTRGQQVTLSCSPISGHRSVSWYQQTPGQGLQFLFEYFSETQRNKGNFPGRFSGRQFSNSRSEMNVSTLELGDSALYLCASSLWSLAGEDEQFFGPGTRLTVL.